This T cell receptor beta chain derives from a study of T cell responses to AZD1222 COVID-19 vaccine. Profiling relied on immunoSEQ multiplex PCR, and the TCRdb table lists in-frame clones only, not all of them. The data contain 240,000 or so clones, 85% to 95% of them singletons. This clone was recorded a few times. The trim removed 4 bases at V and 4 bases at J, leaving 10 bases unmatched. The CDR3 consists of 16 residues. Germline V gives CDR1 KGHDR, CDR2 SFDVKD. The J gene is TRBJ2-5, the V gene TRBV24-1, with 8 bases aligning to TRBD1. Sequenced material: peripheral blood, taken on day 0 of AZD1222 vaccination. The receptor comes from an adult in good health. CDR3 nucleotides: TGTGCCACCAGTGACGTTAAAGACAGGGGCGGAGAGACCCAGTACTTC. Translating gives CATSDVKDRGGETQYF.